A single sample gave rise to the 5 T cell receptor beta chains below, sequenced in a study of T cell repertoires in ileal Crohn's disease. This table comes from immunoSEQ multiplex PCR, and its TCRdb copy is limited to in-frame clones, with some not included. Counted here are more than 12,000 clones, about 71% occurring once; the ten biggest clones make up 5.9%. Material: ileal tissue. These receptors all come from an adult with Crohn's disease.

This clone has more than one count but fewer than ten. The V and J genes are TRBV7-2 and TRBJ1-2; 8 bases agree with TRBD1. CDR1 and CDR2 (germline): SGHTA, FQGNSA. J was trimmed by 3 bases and V by 5 bases; bases with no gene match: 8. The CDR3 is 15 residues long. For the CDR3, the DNA is TGTGCCAGCAGCCCCCGGACAGGGACCCACTATGGCTACACCTTC. It specifies CASSPRTGTHYGYTF. The full variable domain, in which reference TRBV7-2 and TRBJ1-2 provide the parts outside the CDR3, is GAGVSQSPSNKVTEKGKDVELRCDPISGHTALYWYRQSLGQGLEFLIYFQGNSAPDKSGLPSDRFSAERTGGSVSTLTIQRTQQEDSAVYLCASSPRTGTHYGYTFGSGTRLTVV.

The chain links TRBV20-1 to TRBJ1-1; 7 nucleotides line up with TRBD1. The CDR3 loop spans 11 amino acids. CDR1 and CDR2 (germline): DFQATT, SNEGSKA (reference sequence). The CDR3 sequence: CRGQLNTEAFF. DNA for the CDR3: TGCAGGGGACAGCTGAACACTGAAGCTTTCTTT.

The chain uses TRBV9 and TRBJ1-4; D gene ambiguous. V lost 3 bases and J lost 7, with 7 bases in between. Germline V gives CDR1 SGDLS, CDR2 YYNGEE. The CDR3 runs to 12 residues. Written as DNA, the CDR3 is TGTGCCAGCAGCGGGGGTACTGAAAAACTGTTTTTT. Translated: CASSGGTEKLFF.

V and J are TRBV29-1 and TRBJ1-3; D gene unclear. Per germline, CDR1 SQVTM and CDR2 ANQGSEA. V lost 8 bases, J lost 0 bases, and 11 bases lay in between. CDR3 size: 13 residues. CDR3 bases: TGCAGCATTAAACCGAGCTCTGGAAACACCATATATTTT. Its translation is CSIKPSSGNTIYF.

This sequence joins TRBV27 and TRBJ1-2, with 12 bases that match TRBD1. The junction had 4 bases not matched to a gene; V was cut back by 7 bases and J by 4 bases. The CDR3 length is 14 residues. CDR1 and CDR2 from the germline V gene are MNHEY and SMNVEV (reference sequence). The CDR3 DNA sequence: TGTGCCAGCACTCGGGACAGGGGGCCCTATGGCTACACCTTC. It yields the protein CASTRDRGPYGYTF.